This entry concerns a single TCR beta chain. The length of the CDR3 is 17 residues. CDR1 MGHRA and CDR2 YSYEKL come from the germline V gene. With V trimmed by 3 bases and J by 3 bases, 12 bases remained unmatched. As processed by the authors: Quantification of nucleated cells was approximated via reference gene primer amplification. TCRdb's table, derived via immunoSEQ multiplex PCR, lists solely in-frame clones and lacks some. V and J calls and clone size come straight from that table; D and trimming were deduced from the DNA. The sample lists about 73,000 clones; around four fifths were seen once. This record belongs to a study of blood T cell repertoires in COVID-19. Study-level background: Acute and convalescent COVID-19 specimens originated in the United States, Italy and Spain. Sources were T cells, B-cell-depleted T cells, or PBMCs; the material itself was cDNA or gDNA.

The V gene is TRBV4-1, the J gene TRBJ1-1; the match to TRBD1 covers 8 bases. The source of this sequence is a woman between 55 and 75 years old with acute or convalescent COVID-19. Sequencing was carried out using peripheral blood. The CDR3 coding sequence is TGCGCCAGCAGCCACCTCCCGGGACAGGACCCGGACACTGAAGCTTTCTTT. It codes for CASSHLPGQDPDTEAFF.